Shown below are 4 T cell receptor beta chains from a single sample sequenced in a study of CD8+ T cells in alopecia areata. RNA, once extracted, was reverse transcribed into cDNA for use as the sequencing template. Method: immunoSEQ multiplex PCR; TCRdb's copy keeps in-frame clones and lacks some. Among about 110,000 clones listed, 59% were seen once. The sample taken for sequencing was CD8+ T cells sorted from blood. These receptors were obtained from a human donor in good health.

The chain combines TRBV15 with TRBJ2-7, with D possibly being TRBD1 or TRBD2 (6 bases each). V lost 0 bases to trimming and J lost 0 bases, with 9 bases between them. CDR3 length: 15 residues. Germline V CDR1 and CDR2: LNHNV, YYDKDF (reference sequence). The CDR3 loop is CATSREGGSSYEQYF. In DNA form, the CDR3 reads TGTGCCACCAGCAGAGAGGGGGGCAGCTCCTACGAGCAGTACTTC.

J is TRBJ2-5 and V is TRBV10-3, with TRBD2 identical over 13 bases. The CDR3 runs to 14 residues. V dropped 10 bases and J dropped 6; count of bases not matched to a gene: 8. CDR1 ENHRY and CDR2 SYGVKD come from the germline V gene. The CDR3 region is CANPTSGGQKTQYF. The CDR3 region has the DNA TGTGCCAACCCGACTAGCGGGGGGCAGAAGACCCAGTACTTC.

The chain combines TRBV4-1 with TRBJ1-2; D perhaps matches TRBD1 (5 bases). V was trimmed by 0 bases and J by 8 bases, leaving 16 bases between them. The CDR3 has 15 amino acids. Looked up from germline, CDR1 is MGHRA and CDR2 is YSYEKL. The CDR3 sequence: CASSQEGRGVYGYTF. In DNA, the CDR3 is TGCGCCAGCAGCCAAGAGGGGAGGGGAGTATACGGCTACACCTTC.

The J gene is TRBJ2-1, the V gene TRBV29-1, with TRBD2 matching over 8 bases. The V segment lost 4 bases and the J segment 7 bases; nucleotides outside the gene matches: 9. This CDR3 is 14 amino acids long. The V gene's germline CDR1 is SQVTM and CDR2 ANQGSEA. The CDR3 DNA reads TGCAGCGTTGGCCCCTGGAGCGGGGGTAATGAGCAGTTCTTC. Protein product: CSVGPWSGGNEQFF.